The next 12 T cell receptor beta chains were all read from a single sample in a study of cytomegalovirus exposure and HLA in healthy donors. Vbeta (60) and Jbeta (13) primers were used in the PCR. The data were produced by immunoSEQ multiplex PCR, yet TCRdb's version contains in-frame clones alone and is incomplete. The data hold about 67,000 clones, with around 80% observed a single time. Sequencing input: PBMCs. Source of these receptors: a man aged 40-49 years in good health and CMV-seronegative.

V gene TRBV5-6 combines with J gene TRBJ1-4; 10 positions agree with TRBD1. The CDR3 has 16 residues. Looked up from germline, CDR1 is SGHDT and CDR2 is YYEEEE. V lost 4 bases, J lost 5 bases, and 8 bases stayed unmatched. The CDR3 is CASSQDRGGSNEKLFF. The CDR3 DNA is TGTGCCAGCAGCCAGGACAGGGGGGGATCCAATGAAAAACTGTTTTTT.

This clone was counted once. The chain couples TRBV5-1 to TRBJ1-6; D remains unclear. CDR3 size: 15 residues. Germline lookup yields CDR1 SGHRS and CDR2 YFSETQ. With 1 base removed from V and 9 bases from J, the gap between germline ends came to 14 bases. CDR3 nucleotides: TGCGCCAGCAGCTTGTTGAGGGCGGGAGGTTCACCCCTCCACTTT. As protein: CASSLLRAGGSPLHF.

In nucleotides, the CDR3 is TGTGCCAGTAGCTTTGGGACAGGGAAAGAGACCCAGTACTTC. It codes for CASSFGTGKETQYF. The chain is built from TRBV19 and TRBJ2-5, with 9 bases aligning to TRBD1. The CDR3 has 14 residues. The germline gives CDR1 LNHDA, CDR2 SQIVND (reference sequence). V lost 6 bases, J lost 3 bases, and 5 bases stayed unmatched. The whole variable domain, filled in from reference TRBV19 and TRBJ2-5, reads DGGITQSPKYLFRKEGQNVTLSCEQNLNHDAMYWYRQDPGQGLRLIYYSQIVNDFQKGDIAEGYSVSREKKESFPLTVTSAQKNPTAFYLCASSFGTGKETQYFGPGTRLLVL.

The chain employs TRBV5-1 and TRBJ2-1, with 9 bases matching TRBD1. V lost 0 bases to trimming and J lost 13 bases; unmatched junction nucleotides: 11. The V gene's germline CDR1 is SGHRS and CDR2 YFSETQ. The length of the CDR3 is 15 residues. CDR3 DNA sequence: TGCGCCAGCAGCTTGGACAAGCCGGGACAGGGAATTCAGTTCTTC. It is translated as CASSLDKPGQGIQFF.

CDR3 sequence: CASSQDPTVGNTIYF. CDR3 coding DNA: TGCGCCAGCAGCCAAGATCCGACAGTGGGAAACACCATATATTTT. V and J are TRBV4-1 and TRBJ1-3; D possibly corresponds to TRBD1 (5 bases). Germline CDR1 MGHRA, CDR2 YSYEKL. Between the trimmed V and J ends, which lost 0 bases and 4 bases, there was a span of 10 bases. CDR3 size: 15 residues.

This sequence joins TRBV20-1 and TRBJ1-1; no clear D gene. The CDR3 loop spans 11 amino acids. CDR1 and CDR2 from the germline V gene are DFQATT and SNEGSKA (reference sequence). The V end was cut by 3 bases, the J end by 7 bases, with 9 bases between. The CDR3 region is CSARQVGEAFF. Here the CDR3 DNA reads TGCAGTGCTAGGCAGGTGGGTGAAGCTTTCTTT.

V gene TRBV12-5 combines with J gene TRBJ1-5; D perhaps matches TRBD1 (6 bases). This CDR3 comprises 15 residues. Trimming removed 6 bases from V and 6 bases from J, with 18 bases in between. Germline V CDR1 and CDR2: LGHNT, FRNRAP. This CDR3 is CASGRSGQGSQPQHF. CDR3 nucleotides: TGTGCTAGTGGCCGTTCTGGCCAGGGGAGTCAGCCCCAGCATTTT. Looking up the rest from reference TRBV12-5 and TRBJ1-5 gives the full variable domain: DARVTQTPRHKVTEMGQEVTMRCQPILGHNTVFWYRQTMMQGLELLAYFRNRAPLDDSGMPKDRFSAEMPDATLATLKIQPSEPRDSAVYFCASGRSGQGSQPQHFGDGTRLSIL.

The rearrangement uses TRBV7-8 and TRBJ1-5; no firm D call. V was shortened by 5 bases and J by 5 bases, with 10 bases between the two germline ends. The CDR3 length is 13 residues. Germline V gene data show CDR1 as SGHVS and CDR2 as FQNEAQ. As DNA, the CDR3 is TGTGCCAGCAGCGCCGGGAGGGATCAGCCCCAGCATTTT. Translation gives CASSAGRDQPQHF. The full variable domain, in which reference TRBV7-8 and TRBJ1-5 provide the parts outside the CDR3, is GAGVSQSPRYKVAKRGQDVALRCDPISGHVSLFWYQQALGQGPEFLTYFQNEAQLDKSGLPSDRFFAERPEGSVSTLKIQRTQQEDSAVYLCASSAGRDQPQHFGDGTRLSIL.

This clone has more than one count but fewer than ten. The V and J genes are TRBV6-5 and TRBJ1-1; D may be TRBD1 (6 bases). Per the germline V gene, CDR1 is MNHEY and CDR2 is SVGAGI. The ends were cut back, 2 bases at V and 3 bases at J, with 13 bases in the middle. This CDR3 contains 15 residues. Written as DNA, the CDR3 is TGTGCCAGCAGTTACGGGGGCCTGGGAGACACTGAAGCTTTCTTT. Amino acids: CASSYGGLGDTEAFF.

This rearrangement joins TRBV2 to TRBJ2-1, with D tentatively TRBD2 (6 bases). The CDR3 runs to 14 residues. Germline V gives CDR1 SNHLY, CDR2 FYNNEI. V lost 6 bases, J lost 7 bases, and 16 bases lay in between. As DNA, the CDR3 is TGTGCCAGCAGGGAGCCCGGGGGAGAGAATGAGCAGTTCTTC. It codes for CASREPGGENEQFF.

The genes are TRBV27 and TRBJ2-1; 12 positions agree with TRBD1. The junction had 10 bases not matched to a gene; V was cut back by 7 bases and J by 12 bases. The germline V gene encodes CDR1 MNHEY and CDR2 SMNVEV (reference sequence). The length of the CDR3 is 14 residues. The CDR3 DNA reads as TGTGCCAGCACTGCCGGGACAGGGGGCAGGGGGCAGTTCTTC. As protein: CASTAGTGGRGQFF.

Of note for this clone: At one end, the junction sequence differs from germline, possibly due to a read error. The V gene is TRBV6-5, the J gene TRBJ1-5, with a possible D match to TRBD1 (6 bases). This CDR3 region has 15 residues. Germline CDR1 MNHEY, CDR2 SVGAGI. CDR3 nucleotides: TGTGCCAGCAGTTACTCGATAGGGGGGGGTTGCCCTTCCTATTTT. Amino acids: CASSYSIGGGCPSYF.